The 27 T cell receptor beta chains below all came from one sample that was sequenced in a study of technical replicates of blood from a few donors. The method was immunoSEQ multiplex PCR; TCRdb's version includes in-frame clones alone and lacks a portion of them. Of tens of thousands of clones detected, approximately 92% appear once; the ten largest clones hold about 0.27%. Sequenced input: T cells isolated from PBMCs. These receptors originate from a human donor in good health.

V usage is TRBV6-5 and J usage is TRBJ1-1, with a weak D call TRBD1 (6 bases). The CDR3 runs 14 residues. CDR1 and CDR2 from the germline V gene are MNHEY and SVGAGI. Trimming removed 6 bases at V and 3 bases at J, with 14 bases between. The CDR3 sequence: CASSDRSRYTEAFF. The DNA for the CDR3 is TGTGCCAGCAGCGACAGGTCGAGGTACACTGAAGCTTTCTTT.

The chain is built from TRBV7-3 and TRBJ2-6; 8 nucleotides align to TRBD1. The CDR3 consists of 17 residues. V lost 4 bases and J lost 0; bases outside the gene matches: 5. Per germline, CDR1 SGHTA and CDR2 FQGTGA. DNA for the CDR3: TGTGCCAGCAGCTACAGGGGGAGATTCTCTGGGGCCAACGTCCTGACTTTC. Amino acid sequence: CASSYRGRFSGANVLTF.

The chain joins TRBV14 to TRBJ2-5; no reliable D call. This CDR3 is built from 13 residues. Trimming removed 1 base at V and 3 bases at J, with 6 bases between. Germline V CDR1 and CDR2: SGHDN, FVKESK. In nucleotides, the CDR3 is TGTGCCAGCAGCCAAGGTCCCAAAGAGACCCAGTACTTC. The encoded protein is CASSQGPKETQYF.

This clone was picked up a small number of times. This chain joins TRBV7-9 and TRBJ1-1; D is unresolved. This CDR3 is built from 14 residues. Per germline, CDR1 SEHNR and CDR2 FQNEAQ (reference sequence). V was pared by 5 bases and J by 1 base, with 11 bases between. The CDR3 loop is CASSLTRRNTEAFF. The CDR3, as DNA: TGTGCCAGCAGCCTCACAAGGAGGAACACTGAAGCTTTCTTT.

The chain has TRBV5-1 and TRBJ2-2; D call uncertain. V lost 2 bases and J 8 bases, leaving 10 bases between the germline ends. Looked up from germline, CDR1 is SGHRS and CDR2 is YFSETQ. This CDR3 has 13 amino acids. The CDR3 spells CASSFAERGELFF. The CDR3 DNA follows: TGCGCCAGCAGCTTTGCTGAGAGGGGGGAGCTGTTTTTT.

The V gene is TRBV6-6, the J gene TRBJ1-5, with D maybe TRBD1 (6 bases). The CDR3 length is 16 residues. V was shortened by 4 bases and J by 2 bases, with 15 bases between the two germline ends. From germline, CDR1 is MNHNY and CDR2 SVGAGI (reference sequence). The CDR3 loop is CASSSPWEGGNQPQHF. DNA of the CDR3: TGTGCCAGCAGTTCCCCCTGGGAGGGGGGCAATCAGCCCCAGCATTTT.

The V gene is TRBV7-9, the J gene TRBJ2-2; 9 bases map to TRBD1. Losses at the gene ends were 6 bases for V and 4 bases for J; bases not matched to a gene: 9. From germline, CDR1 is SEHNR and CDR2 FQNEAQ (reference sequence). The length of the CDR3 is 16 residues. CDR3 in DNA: TGTGCCAGCAGTAACACCGGGACAGGGCGCACCGGGGAGCTGTTTTTT. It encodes CASSNTGTGRTGELFF.

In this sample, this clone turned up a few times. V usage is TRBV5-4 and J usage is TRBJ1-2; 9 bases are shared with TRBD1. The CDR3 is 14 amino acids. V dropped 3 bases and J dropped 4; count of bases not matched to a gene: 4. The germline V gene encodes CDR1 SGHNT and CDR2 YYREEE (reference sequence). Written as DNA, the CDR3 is TGTGCCAGCAGCTCGGGACAGGGCGGCTATGGCTACACCTTC. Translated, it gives CASSSGQGGYGYTF.

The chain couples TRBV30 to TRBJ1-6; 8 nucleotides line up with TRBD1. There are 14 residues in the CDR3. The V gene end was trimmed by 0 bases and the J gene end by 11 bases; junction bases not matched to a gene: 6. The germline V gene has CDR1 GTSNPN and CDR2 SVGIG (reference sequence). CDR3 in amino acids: CAWSVKDRVAPLHF. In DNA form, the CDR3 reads TGTGCCTGGAGTGTAAAGGACAGGGTGGCACCCCTCCACTTT. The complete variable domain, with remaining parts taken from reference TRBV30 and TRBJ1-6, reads SQTIHQWPATLVQPVGSPLSLECTVEGTSNPNLYWYRQAAGRGLQLLFYSVGIGQISSEVPQNLSASRPQDRQFILSSKKLLLSDSGFYLCAWSVKDRVAPLHFGNGTRLTVT.

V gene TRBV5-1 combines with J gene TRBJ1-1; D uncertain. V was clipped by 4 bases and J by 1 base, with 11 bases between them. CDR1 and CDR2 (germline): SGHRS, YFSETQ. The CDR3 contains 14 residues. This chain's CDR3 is CASSRAPGNTEAFF. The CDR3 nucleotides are TGCGCCAGCAGCCGCGCTCCGGGGAACACTGAAGCTTTCTTT.

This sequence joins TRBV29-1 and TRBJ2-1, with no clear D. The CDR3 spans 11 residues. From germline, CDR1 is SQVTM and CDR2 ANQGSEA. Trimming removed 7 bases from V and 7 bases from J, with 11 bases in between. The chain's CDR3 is CSARTRNEQFF. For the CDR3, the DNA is TGCAGCGCCCGAACGAGAAATGAGCAGTTCTTC.

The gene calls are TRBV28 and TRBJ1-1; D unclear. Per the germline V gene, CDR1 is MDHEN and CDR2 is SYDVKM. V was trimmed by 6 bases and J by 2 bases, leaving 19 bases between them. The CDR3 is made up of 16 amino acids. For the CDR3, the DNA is TGTGCCAGCAGCAAGGCGGAGACCTCTGGAAACACTGAAGCTTTCTTT. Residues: CASSKAETSGNTEAFF.

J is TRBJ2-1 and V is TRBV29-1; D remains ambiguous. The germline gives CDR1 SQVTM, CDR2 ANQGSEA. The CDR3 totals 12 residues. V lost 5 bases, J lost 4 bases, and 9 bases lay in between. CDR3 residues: CSVTHKYNEQFF. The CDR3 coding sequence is TGCAGCGTTACCCACAAGTACAATGAGCAGTTCTTC.

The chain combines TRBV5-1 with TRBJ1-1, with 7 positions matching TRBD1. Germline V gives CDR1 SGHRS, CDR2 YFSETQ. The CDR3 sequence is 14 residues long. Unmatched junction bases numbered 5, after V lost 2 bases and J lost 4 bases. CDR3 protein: CASSFDRVSTEAFF. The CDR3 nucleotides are TGCGCCAGCAGCTTTGACAGGGTGAGCACTGAAGCTTTCTTT.

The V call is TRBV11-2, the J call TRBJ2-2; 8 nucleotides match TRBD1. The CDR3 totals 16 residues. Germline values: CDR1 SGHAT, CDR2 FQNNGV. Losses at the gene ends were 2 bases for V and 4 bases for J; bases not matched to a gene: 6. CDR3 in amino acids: CASSLLIDRGTGELFF. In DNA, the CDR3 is TGTGCCAGCAGCTTATTAATTGACAGGGGCACCGGGGAGCTGTTTTTT.

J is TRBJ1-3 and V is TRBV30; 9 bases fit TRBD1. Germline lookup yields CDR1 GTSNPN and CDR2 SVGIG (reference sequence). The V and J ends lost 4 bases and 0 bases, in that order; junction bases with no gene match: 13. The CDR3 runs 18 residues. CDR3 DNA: TGTGCCTGGACCCAAACAAGGACAGGGGCGATCTCTGGAAACACCATATATTTT. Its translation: CAWTQTRTGAISGNTIYF.

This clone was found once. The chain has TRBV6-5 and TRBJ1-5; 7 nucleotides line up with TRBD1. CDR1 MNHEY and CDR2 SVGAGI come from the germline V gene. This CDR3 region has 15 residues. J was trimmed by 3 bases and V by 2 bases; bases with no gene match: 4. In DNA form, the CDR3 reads TGTGCCAGCAGTTACCGGGACAGCCCCAATCAGCCCCAGCATTTT. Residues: CASSYRDSPNQPQHF.

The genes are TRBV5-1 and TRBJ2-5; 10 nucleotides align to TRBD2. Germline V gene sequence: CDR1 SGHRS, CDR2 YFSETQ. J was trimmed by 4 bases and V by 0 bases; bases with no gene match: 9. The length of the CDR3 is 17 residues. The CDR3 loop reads CASSLVVAGGLGETQYF. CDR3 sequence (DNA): TGCGCCAGCAGCTTGGTTGTAGCGGGAGGATTGGGAGAGACCCAGTACTTC.

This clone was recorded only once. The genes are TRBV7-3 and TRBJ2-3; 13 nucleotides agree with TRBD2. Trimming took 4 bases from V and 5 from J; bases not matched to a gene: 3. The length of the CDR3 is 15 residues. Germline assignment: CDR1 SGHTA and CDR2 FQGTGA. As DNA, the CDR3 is TGTGCCAGCAGCTCGGGACTAGCGGGGAGAGATACGCAGTATTTT. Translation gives CASSSGLAGRDTQYF.

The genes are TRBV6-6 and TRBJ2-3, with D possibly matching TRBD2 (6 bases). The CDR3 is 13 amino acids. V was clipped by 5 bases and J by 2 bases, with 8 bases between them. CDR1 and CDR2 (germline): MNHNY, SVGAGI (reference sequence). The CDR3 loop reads CASSVAVTDTQYF. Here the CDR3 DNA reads TGTGCCAGCAGTGTAGCGGTCACAGATACGCAGTATTTT.

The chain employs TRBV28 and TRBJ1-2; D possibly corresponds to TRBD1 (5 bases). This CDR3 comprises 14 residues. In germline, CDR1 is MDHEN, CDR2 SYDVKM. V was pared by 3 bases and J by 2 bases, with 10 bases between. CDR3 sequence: CASSLGRANYGYTF. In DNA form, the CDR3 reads TGTGCCAGCAGTTTGGGCAGGGCAAACTATGGCTACACCTTC.

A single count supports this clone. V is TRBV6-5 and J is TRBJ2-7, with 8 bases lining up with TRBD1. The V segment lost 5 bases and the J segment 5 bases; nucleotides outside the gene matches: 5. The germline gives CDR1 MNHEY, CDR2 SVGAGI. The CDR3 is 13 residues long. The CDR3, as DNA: TGTGCCAGCAGTCCCAGGGGGCTCAACGAGCAGTACTTC. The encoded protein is CASSPRGLNEQYF.

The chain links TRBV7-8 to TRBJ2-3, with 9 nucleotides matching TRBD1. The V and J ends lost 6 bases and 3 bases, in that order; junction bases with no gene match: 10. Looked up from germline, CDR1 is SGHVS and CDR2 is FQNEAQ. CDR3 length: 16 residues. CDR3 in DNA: TGTGCCAGCAGACCTACTTGGGACAGGGTAACAGATACGCAGTATTTT. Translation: CASRPTWDRVTDTQYF.

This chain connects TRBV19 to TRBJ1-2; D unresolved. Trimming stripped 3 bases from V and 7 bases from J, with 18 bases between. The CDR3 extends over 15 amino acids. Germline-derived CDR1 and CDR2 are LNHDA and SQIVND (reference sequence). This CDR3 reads CASSIRGGSYSGYTF. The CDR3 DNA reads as TGTGCCAGTAGTATTCGGGGAGGTTCTTACTCTGGCTACACCTTC.

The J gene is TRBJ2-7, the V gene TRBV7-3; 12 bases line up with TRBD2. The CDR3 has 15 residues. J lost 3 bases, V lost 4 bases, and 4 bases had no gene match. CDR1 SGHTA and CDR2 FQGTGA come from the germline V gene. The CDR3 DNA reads TGTGCCAGCAGCTCCGGACTAGCGGGGAGCTACGAGCAGTACTTC. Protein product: CASSSGLAGSYEQYF.

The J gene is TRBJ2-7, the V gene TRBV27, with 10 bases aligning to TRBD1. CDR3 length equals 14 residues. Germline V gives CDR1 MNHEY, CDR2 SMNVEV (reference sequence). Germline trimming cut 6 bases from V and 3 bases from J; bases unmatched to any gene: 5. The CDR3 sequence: CASRRTGGGYEQYF. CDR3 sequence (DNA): TGTGCCAGCAGGAGGACAGGGGGAGGCTACGAGCAGTACTTC.

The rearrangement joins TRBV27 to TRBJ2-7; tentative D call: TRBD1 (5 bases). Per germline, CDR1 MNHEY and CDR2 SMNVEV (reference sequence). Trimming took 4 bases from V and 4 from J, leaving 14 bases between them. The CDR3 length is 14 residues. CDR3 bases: TGTGCCAGCAGTTATGGTCAGGGTGGATACGAGCAGTACTTC. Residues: CASSYGQGGYEQYF.